The 14 T cell receptor beta chains given below trace back to one sample, sequenced in a study of shared clonotypes between healthy human individuals. Assay used: immunoSEQ multiplex PCR; TCRdb lists only in-frame clones, some missing. The sample lists 1.6 million or so clones; about 96% were seen once. What was sequenced was naive CD4+ T cells sorted from blood. The sample's subset: CD45RA+ positively selected. These receptors all come from a man aged 30 to 45 in good health.

J is TRBJ2-4 and V is TRBV4-1; no reliable D call. Per the germline V gene, CDR1 is MGHRA and CDR2 is YSYEKL. With 1 base removed from V and 7 bases from J, the gap between germline ends came to 8 bases. This CDR3 is built from 13 residues. CDR3 residues: CASSQGPGNIQYF. The DNA for the CDR3 is TGCGCCAGCAGCCAAGGCCCCGGGAACATTCAGTACTTC.

V usage is TRBV21-1 and J usage is TRBJ1-5. TRBV21-1 is reported as a pseudogene. The CDR3 spans 12 residues. This chain's CDR3 is CASSTSNQPQHF. In DNA form, the CDR3 reads TGTGCCAGCAGCACCTCGAATCAGCCCCAGCATTTT.

CDR3 protein: CASSLGLTSGPAYEQYF. The CDR3 DNA reads TGTGCCAGCAGCTTAGGTCTGACTAGCGGGCCAGCCTACGAGCAGTACTTC. The V and J genes are TRBV7-6 and TRBJ2-5, with 10 bases that match TRBD2. The last part of the DNA fits TRBJ2-7 better; the J call may be wrong. Germline CDR1 is SGHVS and CDR2 is FNYEAQ. There are 17 residues in the CDR3.

In regard to this clone: The same CDR3 is also encoded by other DNA sequences in this sample. V and J are TRBV14 and TRBJ2-7; 8 bases match TRBD2. V was pared by 4 bases and J by 4 bases, with 3 bases of the junction left unmatched. Germline V lookup: CDR1 SGHDN, CDR2 FVKESK. The CDR3 extends over 13 amino acids. This CDR3 reads CASSLGLAYEQYF. The DNA for the CDR3 is TGTGCCAGCAGCCTAGGACTAGCTTACGAGCAGTACTTC.

This clone is a singleton in its sample. CDR3 sequence reads: CASSVGGAGEKLFF. Written as DNA, the CDR3 is TGTGCCAGCAGCGTAGGAGGGGCCGGTGAAAAACTGTTTTTT. The chain joins TRBV9 to TRBJ1-4, with D possibly matching TRBD1 (5 bases). This CDR3 is built from 14 residues. The germline V and J ends were trimmed by 0 bases and 7 bases, with 10 bases remaining between them. Germline V gene lookup returns CDR1 SGDLS and CDR2 YYNGEE.

V usage is TRBV7-2 and J usage is TRBJ1-5; weak D call: TRBD1 (6 bases). Germline-derived CDR1 and CDR2 are SGHTA and FQGNSA. The CDR3 runs 15 residues. V was clipped by 1 base and J by 8 bases, with 15 bases between them. The CDR3: CASSLDGAGVKPQHF. CDR3 nucleotide sequence: TGTGCCAGCAGCTTAGACGGGGCAGGGGTGAAGCCCCAGCATTTT. Full variable domain (remainder filled in from reference TRBV7-2 and TRBJ1-5): GAGVSQSPSNKVTEKGKDVELRCDPISGHTALYWYRQSLGQGLEFLIYFQGNSAPDKSGLPSDRFSAERTGGSVSTLTIQRTQQEDSAVYLCASSLDGAGVKPQHFGDGTRLSIL.

The count of this clone is one. The genes are TRBV4-3 and TRBJ2-5; TRBD2 agrees at 9 bases. Germline CDR1 LGHNA, CDR2 YSLEER. CDR3 length: 16 residues. V lost 5 bases and J lost 2; bases outside the gene matches: 9. The CDR3 coding sequence is TGCGCCAGCAGCGATAGCGTCAGCGGGAGGCAAGAGACCCAGTACTTC. Translation: CASSDSVSGRQETQYF.

V is TRBV6-5 and J is TRBJ1-5; D is possibly TRBD1 (6 bases). Trimming took off 2 bases at V and 5 bases at J, with 10 bases between the two ends. The CDR3 runs 14 residues. Germline assignment: CDR1 MNHEY and CDR2 SVGAGI. CDR3 in amino acids: CASSYVAGDQPQHF. The CDR3 DNA follows: TGTGCCAGCAGTTACGTCGCAGGGGATCAGCCCCAGCATTTT.

This clone was recorded once. V and J are TRBV12-5 and TRBJ2-3, with D perhaps given as TRBD1 or TRBD2 (6 bases each). Germline CDR1 LGHNT, CDR2 FRNRAP. The CDR3 length is 13 residues. Trimming removed 3 bases at V and 8 bases at J, with 12 bases between. CDR3: CASGLGSGATQYF. The CDR3 DNA reads TGTGCTAGTGGTTTAGGATCGGGGGCTACGCAGTATTTT.

This rearrangement joins TRBV27 to TRBJ2-7; 7 nucleotides match TRBD1. J was trimmed by 2 bases and V by 6 bases; bases with no gene match: 7. Germline CDR1 reads MNHEY; CDR2 reads SMNVEV (reference sequence). This CDR3 is built from 14 residues. DNA for the CDR3: TGTGCCAGCAGCGGGACAGTGAAGACCTACGAGCAGTACTTC. Protein product: CASSGTVKTYEQYF.

The gene calls are TRBV9 and TRBJ1-1; no reliable D call. The CDR3 is made up of 14 amino acids. The V end lost 4 bases, the J end lost 0 bases, and 10 bases lay between the germline ends. The germline CDR1 and CDR2 sequences are SGDLS and YYNGEE. The DNA for the CDR3 is TGTGCCAGCAGCTGGATTGAGTTGAACACTGAAGCTTTCTTT. Translating gives CASSWIELNTEAFF.

J is TRBJ2-7 and V is TRBV4-2; TRBD2 matches 15 bases. The germline gives CDR1 LGHNA, CDR2 YNFKEQ. V lost 4 bases to trimming and J lost 0 bases; unmatched junction nucleotides: 10. The CDR3 spans 19 residues. CDR3 region: CASSPTGTSGRRSSYEQYF. For the CDR3, the DNA is TGTGCCAGCAGCCCAACCGGGACTAGCGGGAGGCGAAGCTCCTACGAGCAGTACTTC.

The sample holds one count of this clone. The chain is built from TRBV27 and TRBJ1-4; D possibly corresponds to TRBD1 (5 bases). Germline values: CDR1 MNHEY, CDR2 SMNVEV (reference sequence). V lost 4 bases and J lost 8, with 8 bases in between. The CDR3 spans 12 residues. The CDR3 DNA is TGTGCCAGCAGTTCCCCAGGGGAAAAACTGTTTTTT. Its protein product is CASSSPGEKLFF.

This clone has a single count. The V gene is TRBV7-2, the J gene TRBJ2-1; TRBD1 matches at 11 bases. V shed 5 bases and J 1 base; nucleotides not matched to a gene: 4. CDR3 length equals 16 residues. Germline values: CDR1 SGHTA, CDR2 FQGNSA. CDR3 residues: CASSGTGGVSYNEQFF. CDR3 in DNA: TGTGCCAGCAGCGGGACAGGGGGGGTATCCTACAATGAGCAGTTCTTC.